Listed below are T cell receptor beta chains from one sample, sequenced in a study of T cell responses to AZD1222 COVID-19 vaccine. TCRdb keeps only in-frame clones here, not all; method: immunoSEQ multiplex PCR. The sample lists 25,000 to 35,000 clones, 78% occurring once. The specimen comprised peripheral blood, sampled on day 0 of AZD1222 vaccination. The origin of the receptors is an adult in good health. Each CDR3 is given with its conserved first and last residue. The order of the fields is V gene, J gene, CDR3 length, D gene, clone size, CDR3 DNA, CDR3 protein. A D gene is named only where the DNA matches it firmly. Where a row states a size, it is once, few, many or the class of an expanded clone; other rows omit it.

TRBV29-1	TRBJ2-1	15	TRBD2	-	TGCAGCGTTGAAGGTCAGCGGGGGCCATACAATGAGCAGTTCTTC	CSVEGQRGPYNEQFF
TRBV29-1	TRBJ1-1	11	-	-	TGCAGCGTTGAGGAGAACACTGAAGCTTTCTTT	CSVEENTEAFF
TRBV5-1	TRBJ2-2	15	-	-	TGCGCCATCCGAGGCGATACGGGGGTCCCCGGGGAGCTGTTTTTT	CAIRGDTGVPGELFF
TRBV3-1/TRBV3-2	TRBJ2-6	15	-	few	TGTGCCAGCAGGGACAGCAGCTCTGGGGCCAACGTCCTGACTTTC	CASRDSSSGANVLTF
TRBV7-3	TRBJ2-1	17	TRBD2	-	TGTGCCAGCAGCTTAGGGACTAGCGGGACCTCATACAATGAGCAGTTCTTC	CASSLGTSGTSYNEQFF
TRBV4-3	TRBJ2-2	15	-	-	TGCGCCAGCAGCCGCCGGGACGACAACACCGGGGAGCTGTTTTTT	CASSRRDDNTGELFF
TRBV27	TRBJ1-1	14	TRBD1	-	TGTGCCAGCAGTATGAGACAGGGCGGCACTGAAGCTTTCTTT	CASSMRQGGTEAFF
TRBV5-4	TRBJ2-3	14	-	-	TGTGCCAGCAGCCCGAAGGGGGGCGCAGATACGCAGTATTTT	CASSPKGGADTQYF
TRBV10-1	TRBJ1-1	15	-	-	TGCGCCAGCAGTGAGTCGTATTCTAGGGTAACTGAAGCTTTCTTT	CASSESYSRVTEAFF
TRBV3-1/TRBV3-2	TRBJ2-2	21	TRBD2	once	TGTGCCAGCAGCCCGTCCCCACCGGGACTAGCGGGAGCGAAGTTCACCGGGGAGCTGTTTTTT	CASSPSPPGLAGAKFTGELFF